This TCR beta chain was captured in a study of blood T cells in healthy people across ages. Next came a second PCR, run for roughly 6 to 11 cycles, which used a sample-barcoded 5' primer along with a J-beta primer mix. TCRdb itself ran the 5' RACE reads through MiXCR, one entry per CDR3 protein. Among around 900,000 distinct CDR3 sequences listed, around 30% were seen once. In its sample, this clonotype was seen many times. Its antigen is unidentified. General study findings and limits: Strong correlation was found linking TCR beta diversity to naive T cell percentage.

The CDR3 is 14 amino acids. Looked up from germline, CDR1 is LGHDT and CDR2 is YNNKEL (reference sequence). The V end was cut by 4 bases, the J end by 6 bases, with 12 bases between. The chain employs TRBV3-1 and TRBJ1-4; no firm D call. The sequencing input was blood. This TCR came from an elderly woman in good health. CDR3 amino acids: CASSPRGYYEKLFF. CDR3 nucleotides: TGTGCCAGCAGCCCTCGGGGTTATTATGAAAAACTGTTTTTT. Combining the CDR3 with reference TRBV3-1 and TRBJ1-4 gives the whole variable domain DTAVSQTPKYLVTQMGNDKSIKCEQNLGHDTMYWYKQDSKKFLKIMFSYNNKELIINETVPNRFSPKSPDKAHLNLHINSLELGDSAVYFCASSPRGYYEKLFFGSGTQLSVL.